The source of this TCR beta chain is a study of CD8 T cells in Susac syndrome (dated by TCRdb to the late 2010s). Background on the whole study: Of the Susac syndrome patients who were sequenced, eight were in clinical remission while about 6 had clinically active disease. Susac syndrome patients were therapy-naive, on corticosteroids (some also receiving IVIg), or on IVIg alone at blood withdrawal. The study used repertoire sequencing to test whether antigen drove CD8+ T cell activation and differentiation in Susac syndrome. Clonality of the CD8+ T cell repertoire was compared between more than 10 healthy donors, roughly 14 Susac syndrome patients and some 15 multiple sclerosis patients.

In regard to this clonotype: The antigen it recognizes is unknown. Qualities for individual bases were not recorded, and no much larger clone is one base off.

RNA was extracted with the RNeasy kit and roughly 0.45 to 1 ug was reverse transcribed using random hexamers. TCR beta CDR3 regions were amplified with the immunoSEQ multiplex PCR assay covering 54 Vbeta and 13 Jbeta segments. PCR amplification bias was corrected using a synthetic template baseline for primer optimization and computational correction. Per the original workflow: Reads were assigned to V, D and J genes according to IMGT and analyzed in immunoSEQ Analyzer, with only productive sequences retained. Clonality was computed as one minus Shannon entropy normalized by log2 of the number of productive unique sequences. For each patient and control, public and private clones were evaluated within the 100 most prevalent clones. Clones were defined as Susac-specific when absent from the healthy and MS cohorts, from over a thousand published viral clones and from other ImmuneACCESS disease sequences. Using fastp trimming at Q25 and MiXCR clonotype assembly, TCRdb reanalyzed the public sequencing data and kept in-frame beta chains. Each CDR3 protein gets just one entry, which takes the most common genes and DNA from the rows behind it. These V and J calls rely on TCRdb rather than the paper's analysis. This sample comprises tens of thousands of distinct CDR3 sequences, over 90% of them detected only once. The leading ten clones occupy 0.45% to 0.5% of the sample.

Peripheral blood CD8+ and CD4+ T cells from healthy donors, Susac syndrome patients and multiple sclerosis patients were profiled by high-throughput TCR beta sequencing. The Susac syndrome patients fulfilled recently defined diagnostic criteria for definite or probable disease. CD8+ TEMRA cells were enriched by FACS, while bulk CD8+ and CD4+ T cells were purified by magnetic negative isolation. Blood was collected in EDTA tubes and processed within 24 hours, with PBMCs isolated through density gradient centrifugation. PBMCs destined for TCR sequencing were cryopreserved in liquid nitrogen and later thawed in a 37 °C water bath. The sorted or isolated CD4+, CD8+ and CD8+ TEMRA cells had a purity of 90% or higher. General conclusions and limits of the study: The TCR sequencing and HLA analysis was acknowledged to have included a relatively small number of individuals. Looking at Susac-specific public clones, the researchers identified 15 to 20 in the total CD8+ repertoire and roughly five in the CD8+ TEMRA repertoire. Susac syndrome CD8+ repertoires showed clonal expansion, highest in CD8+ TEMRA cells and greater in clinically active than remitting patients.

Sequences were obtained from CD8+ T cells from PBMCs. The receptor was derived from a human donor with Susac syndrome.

The nucleotide sequence is given as TGTGCCAGCAGCTTAGGCCGGACAGGGGGAACCAACTATGGCTACACCTTC. The translation is CASSLGRTGGTNYGYTF. This chain is built from TRBV13 and TRBJ1-2, and 10 junction bases match TRBD1. The CDR3 runs 17 amino acids, cysteine and phenylalanine included. Just CDR3 DNA is preserved here, 51 bases in frame from base 1. CDR1 and CDR2, looked up from the germline V gene (reference sequence), are PRHDT and FYEKMQ. Trimming removed 0 bases from V and 2 bases from J; the gene matches leave 6 bases unexplained.